This entry is about one T cell receptor (beta chain). Its antigen is not identified. Treatment in this sample: around 19 received Ad26.COV2.S at low or high dose, single or two shots; roughly 5 received placebo; per-sample allocation not given. On day 63 after the first injection, vaccine and placebo recipients gave samples. Recruitment in Boston yielded a donor of adult age, 18-55 years. These data come from a study of Ad26.COV2.S vaccination and SARS-CoV-2 variants. General observations from the study: Breadth and depth estimates from TCRs may understate total T cell responses. Marked by substantial breadth, spike-specific CD8+ and CD4+ T cell responses were reportedly seen after vaccination.

Clones were sequenced by immunoSEQ multiplex PCR, and TCRdb holds only the in-frame ones, with some missing. The sample comprises about 400,000 clones, approximately 89% of which are singletons, and around 1.9% rests with the top ten. From germline, CDR1 is SGHVS and CDR2 FQNEAQ. The CDR3 has 12 residues. V was trimmed by 1 base and J by 8 bases, leaving 6 bases between them. The rearrangement uses TRBV7-8 and TRBJ2-1; no clear D gene. This clonotype originated in a person between 18 and 65 years old who received the Ad26.COV2.S COVID-19 vaccine or a placebo. The input for sequencing was peripheral blood, taken in a trial of Ad26.COV2.S vaccine versus placebo. CDR3 nucleotide sequence: TGTGCCAGCAGCTTAGAAGTATATGAGCAGTTCTTC. Translated, it gives CASSLEVYEQFF.